The rows below give T cell receptor beta chains drawn from one sample of a study of cytomegalovirus exposure and HLA in healthy donors. The assay was immunoSEQ multiplex PCR, and TCRdb's table has in-frame clones only and misses some. The sample shows 100,000 to 150,000 clones, approximately 95% of them seen only once. Sequencing input: PBMCs. The receptors stem from a man between 18 and 35 years old in good health and CMV-seronegative. The CDR3 runs from the conserved cysteine through the conserved F or W. A D gene is named only where the DNA matches it firmly. A row's size may be missing; if present it is once, few, many or a size class.

v_call,clone_size,d_call,j_call,cdr3_aa,cdr3_nt
TRBV7-9,-,TRBD1,TRBJ1-2,CASSLDRGPGGYTF,TGTGCCAGCAGCTTGGACAGGGGGCCGGGTGGCTACACCTTC
TRBV10-3,-,TRBD1,TRBJ2-3,CAIRQGSSTDTQYF,TGTGCCATCAGACAGGGGTCTAGCACAGATACGCAGTATTTT
TRBV4-1,-,TRBD2,TRBJ2-2,CASSPRTSGSRTGELFF,TGCGCCAGCAGCCCGAGGACTAGCGGGAGTCGGACCGGGGAGCTGTTTTTT
TRBV11-1,-,TRBD1,TRBJ2-7,CASSDRATYEQYF,TGTGCCAGCAGTGACAGGGCTACCTACGAGCAGTACTTC
TRBV19,once,-,TRBJ1-5,CASSIEGAAFSNQPQHF,TGTGCCAGTAGTATAGAAGGGGCAGCGTTTAGCAATCAGCCCCAGCATTTT
TRBV7-7,-,TRBD1,TRBJ2-7,CASSLEIFYRDRDSYEQYF,TGTGCCAGCAGCTTAGAGATCTTCTACCGGGACAGGGATTCCTACGAGCAGTACTTC
TRBV5-4,-,TRBD2,TRBJ2-1,CASSAPSGRVGEQFF,TGTGCCAGCAGCGCACCTAGCGGGAGGGTTGGTGAGCAGTTCTTC
TRBV9,-,TRBD1,TRBJ1-2,CASSSPTGQGHYGYTF,TGTGCCAGCAGCTCCCCTACGGGACAGGGACACTATGGCTACACCTTC
TRBV27,-,TRBD1,TRBJ1-2,CASHAGTGGYGYTF,TGTGCCAGCCATGCCGGGACAGGGGGCTATGGCTACACCTTC
TRBV2,-,TRBD2,TRBJ2-7,CASRTSRSSYEQYF,TGTGCCAGCAGGACTAGCCGGAGCTCCTACGAGCAGTACTTC
TRBV27,-,-,TRBJ2-3,CASRGLRTDTQYF,TGTGCCAGCCGGGGATTACGCACAGATACGCAGTATTTT
TRBV5-6,-,-,TRBJ1-4,CASSLFQEKLFF,TGTGCCAGCAGCTTGTTCCAGGAAAAACTGTTTTTT
TRBV5-1,-,TRBD1,TRBJ1-1,CASSQTGGTEAFF,TGCGCCAGCAGCCAAACAGGGGGGACTGAAGCTTTCTTT
TRBV7-9,-,-,TRBJ2-1,CASSLVGRNEQFF,TGTGCCAGCAGCTTAGTAGGGAGGAATGAGCAGTTCTTC
TRBV18,-,TRBD2,TRBJ2-5,CASSPLRGGEETQYF,TGTGCCAGCTCACCTTTGAGGGGAGGGGAAGAGACCCAGTACTTC
TRBV7-3,-,-,TRBJ2-1,CASSFGQGNEQFF,TGTGCCAGCAGCTTCGGTCAGGGCAATGAGCAGTTCTTC
TRBV7-9,-,-,TRBJ1-3,CASSLSPGSGDSGNTIYF,TGTGCCAGCAGCTTATCTCCCGGCAGCGGGGACTCTGGAAACACCATATATTTT
TRBV28,-,-,TRBJ1-5,CASSPSNYQPQHF,TGTGCCAGCAGTCCCTCTAATTATCAGCCCCAGCATTTT
TRBV29-1,-,TRBD2,TRBJ2-7,CSVRGGRTSGSYEQYF,TGCAGCGTGAGGGGTGGACGGACTAGCGGCTCCTACGAGCAGTACTTC
TRBV19,-,TRBD2,TRBJ2-2,CASSILAGGITGELFF,TGTGCCAGTAGTATACTAGCGGGAGGGATCACCGGGGAGCTGTTTTTT
TRBV28,-,-,TRBJ1-1,CASSWRVTEAFF,TGTGCCAGCAGTTGGAGGGTGACTGAAGCTTTCTTT
TRBV6-5,-,-,TRBJ2-1,CASSSTSRNEQFF,TGTGCCAGCAGTTCCACTTCTAGGAATGAGCAGTTCTTC
TRBV6-1,-,-,TRBJ2-7,CASSEGAAYYEQYF,TGTGCCAGCAGTGAGGGGGCTGCTTATTACGAGCAGTACTTC
TRBV27,-,-,TRBJ2-3,CASSLRLEDTQYF,TGTGCCAGCAGTTTACGATTGGAGGATACGCAGTATTTT
TRBV9,-,TRBD2,TRBJ2-7,CASSVEGLAEYEQYF,TGTGCCAGCAGCGTAGAGGGACTAGCGGAATACGAGCAGTACTTC
TRBV4-3,-,TRBD1,TRBJ2-5,CASSQQTGPETQYF,TGCGCCAGCAGCCAACAGACAGGGCCGGAGACCCAGTACTTC
TRBV2,-,TRBD1,TRBJ2-7,CASRGDRGLHEQYF,TGTGCCAGCAGAGGTGACAGGGGTTTACACGAGCAGTACTTC
TRBV7-2,-,-,TRBJ1-1,CASSPRSQKMDPNTEAFF,TGTGCCAGCAGCCCGAGGTCGCAAAAGATGGATCCGAACACTGAAGCTTTCTTT
TRBV6-5,-,TRBD1,TRBJ1-2,CASRWTGASGGYTF,TGTGCCAGCAGGTGGACAGGCGCCTCGGGTGGCTACACCTTC
TRBV7-2,-,TRBD2,TRBJ2-3,CASSLLAGGTDTQYF,TGTGCCAGCAGCTTACTAGCGGGAGGTACAGATACGCAGTATTTT
TRBV7-2,once,TRBD2,TRBJ2-2,CASSLVREGGELFF,TGTGCCAGCAGCTTAGTCCGGGAGGGTGGGGAGCTGTTTTTT
TRBV5-1,-,-,TRBJ1-2,CAFRPQPGARGYTF,TGCGCCTTCAGACCACAGCCAGGGGCGCGGGGCTACACCTTC